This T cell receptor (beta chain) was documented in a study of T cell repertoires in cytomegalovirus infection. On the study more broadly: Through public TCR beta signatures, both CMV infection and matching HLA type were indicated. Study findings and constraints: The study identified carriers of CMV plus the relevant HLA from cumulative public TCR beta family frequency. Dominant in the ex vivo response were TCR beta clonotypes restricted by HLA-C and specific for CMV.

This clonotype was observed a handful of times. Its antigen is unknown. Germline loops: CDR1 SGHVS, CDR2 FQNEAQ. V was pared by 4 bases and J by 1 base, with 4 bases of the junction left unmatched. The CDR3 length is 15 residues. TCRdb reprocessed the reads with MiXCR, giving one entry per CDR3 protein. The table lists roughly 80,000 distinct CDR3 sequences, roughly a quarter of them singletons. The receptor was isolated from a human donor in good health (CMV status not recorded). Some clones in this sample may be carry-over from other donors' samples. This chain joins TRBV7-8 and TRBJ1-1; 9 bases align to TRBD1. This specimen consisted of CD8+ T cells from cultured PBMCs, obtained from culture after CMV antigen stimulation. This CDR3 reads CASSSWTGANTEAFF. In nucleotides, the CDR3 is TGTGCCAGCAGCTCGTGGACAGGGGCGAACACTGAAGCTTTCTTT.